These T cell receptor beta chains were read from a single sample in a study of blood T cell repertoires in COVID-19. Assay used: immunoSEQ multiplex PCR; TCRdb lists only in-frame clones, some missing. Found here are about 160,000 clones, over 75% of them singletons; the top ten hold 6.5% to 7.5%. Sequenced: peripheral blood. The receptors derive from a man older than 75 with COVID-19, enrolled during active disease. Both conserved end residues are part of each CDR3. A D gene is named only where the DNA matches it firmly. Size is stated for part of the rows, as once, few or many counts, or as a class when the clone is expanded.

J gene: TRBJ2-1
D gene: TRBD1
clone size: .
V gene: TRBV19
CDR3 protein: CASSDDRGGTFGEQFF
CDR3 DNA: TGTGCCAGTAGTGACGACAGGGGGGGAACATTCGGTGAGCAGTTCTTC

J gene: TRBJ2-1
D gene: TRBD2
clone size: few
V gene: TRBV6-2/TRBV6-3
CDR3 protein: CASSYSPAGEQFF
CDR3 DNA: TGTGCCAGCAGTTACTCCCCAGCGGGGGAGCAGTTCTTC

J gene: TRBJ1-2
D gene: TRBD1
clone size: .
V gene: TRBV7-2
CDR3 protein: CASRGAGGTGYTF
CDR3 DNA: TGTGCCAGCAGGGGGGCAGGGGGGACTGGCTACACCTTC

J gene: TRBJ2-4
D gene: .
clone size: .
V gene: TRBV19
CDR3 protein: CASSIDWQNIQYF
CDR3 DNA: TGTGCCAGTAGTATAGATTGGCAAAACATTCAGTACTTC

J gene: TRBJ1-1
D gene: .
clone size: .
V gene: TRBV28
CDR3 protein: CATRHGGNTEAFF
CDR3 DNA: TGTGCCACCCGACATGGAGGAAACACTGAAGCTTTCTTT

J gene: TRBJ2-7
D gene: .
clone size: .
V gene: TRBV18
CDR3 protein: CASSRSGQSSYEQYF
CDR3 DNA: TGTGCCAGCTCACGATCAGGGCAAAGCTCCTACGAGCAGTACTTC

J gene: TRBJ2-2
D gene: TRBD1
clone size: .
V gene: TRBV2
CDR3 protein: CASRWTGANTGELFF
CDR3 DNA: TGTGCCAGCAGGTGGACAGGGGCGAACACCGGGGAGCTGTTTTTT

J gene: TRBJ1-5
D gene: .
clone size: .
V gene: TRBV11-2
CDR3 protein: CASSLAGGRDQPQHF
CDR3 DNA: TGTGCCAGCAGCTTAGCCGGGGGGAGAGATCAGCCCCAGCATTTT

J gene: TRBJ2-2
D gene: .
clone size: .
V gene: TRBV9
CDR3 protein: CASSATGTNTGELFF
CDR3 DNA: TGTGCCAGCAGCGCCACAGGGACGAACACCGGGGAGCTGTTTTTT

J gene: TRBJ1-2
D gene: .
clone size: .
V gene: TRBV2
CDR3 protein: CASSEPGVGYTF
CDR3 DNA: TGTGCCAGCAGTGAACCCGGAGTGGGCTACACCTTC

J gene: TRBJ1-1
D gene: TRBD1
clone size: few
V gene: TRBV5-5
CDR3 protein: CASSSHRGFNTEAFF
CDR3 DNA: TGTGCCAGCAGCTCCCACAGGGGGTTCAACACTGAAGCTTTCTTT

J gene: TRBJ2-7
D gene: .
clone size: .
V gene: TRBV21-1
CDR3 protein: CASSKVNRGQGTYEQYF
CDR3 DNA: TGTGCCAGCAGCAAAGTCAACAGGGGGCAGGGGACCTACGAGCAGTACTTC

J gene: TRBJ1-1
D gene: .
clone size: .
V gene: TRBV19
CDR3 protein: CATSMRGQNTEAFF
CDR3 DNA: TGTGCCACCTCTATGCGAGGGCAGAACACTGAAGCTTTCTTT

J gene: TRBJ1-1
D gene: .
clone size: .
V gene: TRBV20-1
CDR3 protein: CSASSPDSRSEAFF
CDR3 DNA: TGCAGTGCTAGTTCACCTGACAGCCGGTCTGAAGCTTTCTTT

J gene: TRBJ1-6
D gene: .
clone size: .
V gene: TRBV25-1
CDR3 protein: CASSDYGGIGAALHF
CDR3 DNA: TGTGCCAGCAGTGACTATGGGGGGATTGGGGCAGCCCTCCACTTT

J gene: TRBJ2-3
D gene: TRBD2
clone size: few
V gene: TRBV11-2
CDR3 protein: CASSLVYEAGGSDTQYF
CDR3 DNA: TGTGCCAGCAGCTTAGTTTATGAAGCGGGGGGCTCAGATACGCAGTATTTT

J gene: TRBJ2-7
D gene: TRBD1
clone size: .
V gene: TRBV5-4
CDR3 protein: CASSPNGQAYEQYF
CDR3 DNA: TGTGCCAGCAGCCCGAACGGACAGGCCTACGAGCAGTACTTC

J gene: TRBJ1-2
D gene: TRBD1
clone size: few
V gene: TRBV5-1
CDR3 protein: CASSYRDRDQRGYTF
CDR3 DNA: TGCGCCAGCAGCTACCGGGACAGGGATCAGCGTGGCTACACCTTC

J gene: TRBJ1-2
D gene: .
clone size: .
V gene: TRBV5-1
CDR3 protein: CASSLEGDYGYTF
CDR3 DNA: TGCGCCAGCAGCTTGGAAGGGGACTATGGCTACACCTTC

J gene: TRBJ1-3
D gene: .
clone size: .
V gene: TRBV18
CDR3 protein: CASSPSGSGNTIYF
CDR3 DNA: TGTGCCAGCTCACCATCGGGCTCTGGAAACACCATATATTTT

J gene: TRBJ2-3
D gene: .
clone size: once
V gene: TRBV19
CDR3 protein: CASTGGHMDTQYF
CDR3 DNA: TGTGCCAGTACAGGGGGGCACATGGATACGCAGTATTTT

J gene: TRBJ1-6
D gene: TRBD1
clone size: .
V gene: TRBV27
CDR3 protein: CASRPGTGTFNSPLHF
CDR3 DNA: TGTGCCAGCAGACCGGGGACAGGGACTTTTAATTCACCCCTCCACTTT

J gene: TRBJ2-6
D gene: .
clone size: .
V gene: TRBV18
CDR3 protein: CASSPPSPGAGANVLTF
CDR3 DNA: TGTGCCAGCTCACCACCATCTCCGGGGGCTGGGGCCAACGTCCTGACTTTC

J gene: TRBJ2-6
D gene: .
clone size: .
V gene: TRBV2
CDR3 protein: CASSERSSGANVLTF
CDR3 DNA: TGTGCCAGCAGTGAAAGGAGCTCTGGGGCCAACGTCCTGACTTTC